The 30 T cell receptor beta chains below all came from one sample that was sequenced in a study of neurological immune-mediated disorders (dated by TCRdb to 2018 to 2020). The method behind the library was 5' RACE. Sequenced on an Illumina HiSeq 2500. TCRdb took the public reads, trimmed them with fastp at Q25, ran MiXCR for clone calling and kept in-frame beta chains. CDR3 protein duplicates are merged, each entry listing the most common genes and DNA. The sample profile shows fewer than 85,000 distinct CDR3 sequences; around 4.8% of them were found once. About 2.2% of the sample is in the top ten clones. The specimen was PBMCs. These receptors came from a woman aged 70-85 years with multiple sclerosis.

This clonotype was detected ten times or more. The chain recombines TRBV6-6 with TRBJ1-5, with 8 bases that match TRBD1. J was trimmed by 6 bases and V by 6 bases; bases with no gene match: 13. Per germline, CDR1 MNHNY and CDR2 SVGAGI (reference sequence). The CDR3 extends over 16 amino acids. The CDR3 DNA reads TGTGCCAGCAGACCCCCTACCGGGACAGGAGGTCAGCCCCAGCATTTT. Amino acids: CASRPPTGTGGQPQHF.

This clonotype was seen many times. V usage is TRBV6-6 and J usage is TRBJ1-2; perhaps TRBD1 as D (6 bases). CDR1 is MNHNY and CDR2 is SVGAGI in the germline V gene (reference sequence). The CDR3 is 14 amino acids. The V gene lost 6 bases and the J gene lost 3 bases, with 14 bases spanning the gap. CDR3 DNA sequence: TGTGCCAGCAGAGGACAGAGTGGGGACTATGGCTACACCTTC. This codes for CASRGQSGDYGYTF.

This clonotype occurred many times. This rearrangement joins TRBV7-2 to TRBJ2-3; no reliable D call. The CDR3 is made up of 11 amino acids. Trimming shortened V by 5 bases and J by 1 base, and 1 base separated the two germline ends. Looked up from germline, CDR1 is SGHTA and CDR2 is FQGNSA. The CDR3 loop is CASSRTDTQYF. CDR3 nucleotide sequence: TGTGCCAGCAGCCGCACAGATACGCAGTATTTT.

This clonotype was seen repeatedly, ten times or more. The V call is TRBV4-1, the J call TRBJ2-4; TRBD1 aligns across 12 bases. This CDR3 has 21 amino acids. The germline gives CDR1 MGHRA, CDR2 YSYEKL. V shed 0 bases and J 3 bases; nucleotides not matched to a gene: 15. CDR3 sequence (DNA): TGCGCCAGCAGCCAAGAGAGACCCCGGGACAGGGGGCGAAAAGACAAAAACATTCAGTACTTC. It translates to CASSQERPRDRGRKDKNIQYF.

This clonotype was found many times. The V gene is TRBV7-2, the J gene TRBJ1-2, with 7 bases that match TRBD1. V was clipped by 6 bases and J by 0 bases; unmatched bases: 7. The CDR3 has 15 residues. Germline CDR1 SGHTA, CDR2 FQGNSA. The CDR3 DNA follows: TGTGCCAGCAGGAGGGGGCAGGGCCCTAACTATGGCTACACCTTC. It encodes CASRRGQGPNYGYTF.

In its sample, this clonotype was seen a few times. The chain is built from TRBV5-1 and TRBJ2-7; TRBD2 might be the D (6 bases). CDR3 size: 14 residues. Germline V gene sequence: CDR1 SGHRS, CDR2 YFSETQ. Trimming left V 4 bases short and J 1 base short, with 12 bases between. CDR3 amino acids: CASSVGGSSYEQYF. In DNA form, the CDR3 reads TGCGCCAGCAGCGTTGGAGGGTCGTCCTACGAGCAGTACTTC.

Many counts were recorded for this clonotype. V and J are TRBV6-2 or TRBV6-3 and TRBJ1-2; 9 nucleotides agree with TRBD1. There are 13 residues in the CDR3. Trimming took 2 bases from V and 8 from J; bases not matched to a gene: 3. Germline CDR1 MNHEY, CDR2 SVGEGT. CDR3 sequence: CASSYDRGNGYTF. CDR3 coding DNA: TGTGCCAGCAGTTACGACAGGGGGAACGGCTACACCTTC.

This clonotype was counted at least ten times. CDR3 DNA: TGTGCCAGCAGTCTCCGGACAGGGAGGGGGACTGAAGCTTTCTTT. Protein sequence: CASSLRTGRGTEAFF. The gene calls are TRBV6-5 and TRBJ1-1; 8 bases line up with TRBD1. V was clipped by 5 bases and J by 5 bases; unmatched bases: 10. Germline V gene data show CDR1 as MNHEY and CDR2 as SVGAGI. The CDR3 has 15 residues.

This clonotype was seen at least ten times. The chain is built from TRBV7-2 and TRBJ2-1; D remains ambiguous. CDR3 length: 15 amino acids. Trimming left V 0 bases short and J 6 bases short, with 12 bases between. CDR1 SGHTA and CDR2 FQGNSA come from the germline V gene. In DNA form, the CDR3 reads TGTGCCAGCAGCTTAGCTGGGTTAGTCGGCAATGAGCAGTTCTTC. This sequence encodes CASSLAGLVGNEQFF.

This clonotype showed up many times. The chain combines TRBV3-1 with TRBJ1-4; TRBD1 aligns across 8 bases. In germline, CDR1 is LGHDT, CDR2 YNNKEL (reference sequence). The CDR3 contains 17 residues. V shed 4 bases and J 3 bases; nucleotides not matched to a gene: 10. CDR3 amino acids: CASSRRTGTASNEKLFF. The CDR3 DNA follows: TGTGCCAGCAGCCGTCGGACAGGGACGGCATCTAATGAAAAACTGTTTTTT.

In its sample, this clonotype was seen many times. CDR3 protein: CASSQPSGSSYNEQFF. The CDR3 DNA reads as TGCGCCAGCAGCCAACCTAGCGGTAGCTCCTACAATGAGCAGTTCTTC. The chain combines TRBV4-1 with TRBJ2-1; 7 bases map to TRBD2. The CDR3 runs 16 residues. Germline loops: CDR1 MGHRA, CDR2 YSYEKL. Unmatched junction bases numbered 4, after V lost 2 bases and J lost 0 bases.

This clonotype was found a few times. The rearrangement uses TRBV25-1 and TRBJ1-2; D is perhaps TRBD1 (6 bases). Between the trimmed V and J ends, which lost 3 bases and 8 bases, there was a span of 16 bases. Germline V lookup: CDR1 MGHDK, CDR2 SYGVNS. This CDR3 has 14 residues. CDR3 protein: CASSEYAGAEGYTF. The DNA for the CDR3 is TGTGCCAGCAGTGAGTACGCAGGGGCGGAAGGCTACACCTTC.

In its sample, this clonotype was seen many times. The CDR3 spells CSARDLTGQGNSYNSPLHF. The CDR3 coding sequence is TGCAGTGCTAGAGATCTAACGGGACAGGGGAACTCCTATAATTCACCCCTCCACTTT. The J gene is TRBJ1-6, the V gene TRBV20-1, with TRBD1 identical over 10 bases. Germline CDR1 DFQATT, CDR2 SNEGSKA (reference sequence). The length of the CDR3 is 19 residues. J gave up 0 bases and V 0 bases, and 8 bases lay outside the gene matches.

This clonotype was recorded many times. V usage is TRBV20-1 and J usage is TRBJ2-5, with unresolved D. V dropped 4 bases and J dropped 7 bases, with 10 bases sitting between them. From germline, CDR1 is DFQATT and CDR2 SNEGSKA (reference sequence). The CDR3 spans 11 residues. Written as DNA, the CDR3 is TGCAGTGCTATCCCCCTTCTGACCCAGTACTTC. Translating it yields CSAIPLLTQYF.

This clonotype was counted ten times or more. The chain has TRBV2 and TRBJ1-2; D perhaps matches TRBD1 (6 bases). The ends were cut back, 8 bases at V and 4 bases at J, with 11 bases in the middle. Germline assignment: CDR1 SNHLY and CDR2 FYNNEI. The CDR3 runs 12 residues. CDR3: CASGGQLYGYTF. The CDR3 DNA sequence: TGTGCCAGCGGGGGACAACTCTATGGCTACACCTTC.

This clonotype was seen a handful of times. This chain connects TRBV5-1 to TRBJ2-2; D could derive from TRBD1 or TRBD2 (5 bases each). The V end was cut by 5 bases, the J end by 3 bases, with 14 bases between. Germline CDR1 SGHRS, CDR2 YFSETQ. This CDR3 is 15 amino acids long. This CDR3 reads CASSFGTLDTGELFF. The CDR3, as DNA: TGCGCCAGCAGTTTCGGGACGTTAGACACCGGGGAGCTGTTTTTT.

This clonotype was detected many times. V usage is TRBV7-2 and J usage is TRBJ1-1; D perhaps matches TRBD1 (5 bases). Germline values: CDR1 SGHTA, CDR2 FQGNSA. The CDR3 contains 14 residues. V shed 0 bases and J shed 4 bases, with 9 bases lying between them. The CDR3 protein is CASSLAQGTTEAFF. CDR3 in DNA: TGTGCCAGCAGCTTAGCCCAGGGTACCACTGAAGCTTTCTTT.

This clonotype was seen many times. This rearrangement joins TRBV5-1 to TRBJ2-3; D might be TRBD1 (6 bases). Germline CDR1 and CDR2: SGHRS and YFSETQ. The germline V and J ends were trimmed by 1 base and 4 bases, with 7 bases remaining between them. The CDR3 spans 13 residues. The CDR3 region is CASSLWGPDTQYF. CDR3 nucleotide sequence: TGCGCCAGCAGCTTGTGGGGGCCAGATACGCAGTATTTT.

Many counts were recorded for this clonotype. This chain joins TRBV20-1 and TRBJ1-1; unclear D gene. CDR1 and CDR2 (germline): DFQATT, SNEGSKA (reference sequence). This CDR3 spans 10 amino acids. The V end lost 6 bases, the J end lost 7 bases, and 9 bases lay between the germline ends. CDR3 bases: TGCAGTGCCGCGATGGTTGAAGCTTTCTTT. Translating gives CSAAMVEAFF.

This clonotype was counted many times. The junction departs from the called germline gene at one end, perhaps through a read error. This sequence joins TRBV6-2 or TRBV6-3 and TRBJ2-1; D not resolved. Germline V gene lookup returns CDR1 MNHEY and CDR2 SVGEGT. The length of the CDR3 is 9 residues. In DNA form, the CDR3 reads TGTGCCAGCAGTACCCCCCCCCAGTTC. The encoded protein is CASSTPPQF.

This clonotype was picked up many times. The chain recombines TRBV10-3 with TRBJ2-3; TRBD2 agrees at 7 bases. The CDR3 is made up of 15 amino acids. J gave up 1 base and V 6 bases, and 7 bases lay outside the gene matches. CDR1 ENHRY and CDR2 SYGVKD come from the germline V gene. This chain's CDR3 is CAIREGLAGTDTQYF. CDR3 bases: TGTGCCATCAGGGAGGGGCTAGCGGGCACAGATACGCAGTATTTT.

A few counts support this clonotype. The chain joins TRBV10-3 to TRBJ2-1; D is possibly TRBD1 (5 bases). From germline, CDR1 is ENHRY and CDR2 SYGVKD. Trimming took off 3 bases at V and 9 bases at J, with 12 bases between the two ends. This CDR3 is built from 13 residues. The CDR3 sequence is CAISDPDRSEQFF. CDR3 DNA sequence: TGTGCCATCAGTGACCCTGACAGAAGTGAGCAGTTCTTC.

This clonotype was found many times. V gene TRBV6-5 combines with J gene TRBJ2-7, with D possibly matching TRBD1 (6 bases). The germline CDR1 and CDR2 sequences are MNHEY and SVGAGI. The CDR3 is 13 residues long. V lost 5 bases, J lost 4 bases, and 12 bases lay in between. The CDR3 protein is CASSNTGWYEQYF. Here the CDR3 DNA reads TGTGCCAGCAGTAATACAGGGTGGTACGAGCAGTACTTC.

Many counts were recorded for this clonotype. The chain recombines TRBV6-5 with TRBJ2-3; 7 bases match TRBD1. The V segment lost 0 bases and the J segment 14 bases; nucleotides outside the gene matches: 5. The length of the CDR3 is 12 residues. CDR1 MNHEY and CDR2 SVGAGI come from the germline V gene. The chain's CDR3 is CASSYSTGISYF. CDR3 nucleotide sequence: TGTGCCAGCAGTTACTCGACAGGGATATCGTATTTT.

Here the CDR3 reads CASGRTYEQYF. The CDR3 nucleotides read TGTGCCAGCGGCAGGACCTACGAGCAGTACTTC. V is TRBV12-3 or TRBV12-4 and J is TRBJ2-7; D not certain. The V and J ends lost 8 bases and 2 bases respectively, with 7 bases between them. The CDR3 length is 11 residues.

This clonotype was seen more than once but under ten times. The chain uses TRBV7-2 and TRBJ2-1, with TRBD1 matching over 11 bases. Trimming removed 3 bases from V and 9 bases from J; junction bases left unmatched: 16. Germline V lookup: CDR1 SGHTA, CDR2 FQGNSA. The CDR3 has 18 residues. The CDR3 spells CASSFGQGARLEGLEQFF. CDR3 DNA: TGTGCCAGCAGCTTCGGACAGGGGGCGCGACTCGAGGGCCTTGAGCAGTTCTTC.

Many counts were recorded for this clonotype. V usage is TRBV27 and J usage is TRBJ2-1, with D perhaps matching TRBD2 (6 bases). The V gene's germline CDR1 is MNHEY and CDR2 SMNVEV (reference sequence). With 2 bases removed from V and 8 bases from J, the gap between germline ends came to 13 bases. The CDR3 has 14 residues. The CDR3 here is CASSLGGPRDEQFF. The CDR3 DNA reads as TGTGCCAGCAGTTTAGGAGGGCCCCGGGATGAGCAGTTCTTC.

Of note for this clonotype: One base away lies a much larger clone, so this may be a sequencing read error. CDR3 DNA sequence: TGCGACAGCGATAAAAACGGACTGAAGTACTTC. The encoded protein is CDSDKNGLKYF. The V gene is TRBV5-1, the J gene TRBJ2-5; D perhaps matches TRBD2 (5 bases). This CDR3 region has 11 residues. In germline, CDR1 is SGHRS, CDR2 YFSETQ.

This clonotype has a count of ten or more. The chain recombines TRBV5-1 with TRBJ1-4; D may be TRBD1 (5 bases). Germline CDR1 SGHRS, CDR2 YFSETQ. Trimming removed 3 bases at V and 7 bases at J, with 16 bases between. This CDR3 comprises 15 residues. The CDR3 loop is CASSSVLGVFEKLFF. DNA for the CDR3: TGCGCCAGCAGCTCGGTGTTGGGGGTTTTTGAAAAACTGTTTTTT.

This clonotype appeared many times. The chain joins TRBV6-6 to TRBJ2-7; D possibly corresponds to TRBD1 (6 bases). Germline V gene lookup returns CDR1 MNHNY and CDR2 SVGAGI (reference sequence). V lost 2 bases, J lost 4 bases, and 15 bases lay in between. This CDR3 is built from 15 residues. The CDR3: CASSYRTEGPYEQYF. Here the CDR3 DNA reads TGTGCCAGCAGTTACAGGACAGAGGGCCCTTACGAGCAGTACTTC.